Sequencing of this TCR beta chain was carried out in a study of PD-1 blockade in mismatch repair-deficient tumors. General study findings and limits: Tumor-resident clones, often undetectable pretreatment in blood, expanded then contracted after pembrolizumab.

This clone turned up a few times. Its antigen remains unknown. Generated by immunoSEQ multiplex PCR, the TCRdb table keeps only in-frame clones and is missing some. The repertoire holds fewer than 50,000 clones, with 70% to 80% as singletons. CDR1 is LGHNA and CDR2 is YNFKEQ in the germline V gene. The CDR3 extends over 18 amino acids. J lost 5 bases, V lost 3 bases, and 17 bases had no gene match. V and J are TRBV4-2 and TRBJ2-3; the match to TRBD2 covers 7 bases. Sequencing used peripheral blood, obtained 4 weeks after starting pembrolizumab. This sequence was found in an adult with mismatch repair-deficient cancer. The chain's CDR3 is CASSQEYPVAGAIDTQYF. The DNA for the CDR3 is TGTGCCAGCAGCCAGGAATACCCCGTTGCGGGAGCGATAGATACGCAGTATTTT.